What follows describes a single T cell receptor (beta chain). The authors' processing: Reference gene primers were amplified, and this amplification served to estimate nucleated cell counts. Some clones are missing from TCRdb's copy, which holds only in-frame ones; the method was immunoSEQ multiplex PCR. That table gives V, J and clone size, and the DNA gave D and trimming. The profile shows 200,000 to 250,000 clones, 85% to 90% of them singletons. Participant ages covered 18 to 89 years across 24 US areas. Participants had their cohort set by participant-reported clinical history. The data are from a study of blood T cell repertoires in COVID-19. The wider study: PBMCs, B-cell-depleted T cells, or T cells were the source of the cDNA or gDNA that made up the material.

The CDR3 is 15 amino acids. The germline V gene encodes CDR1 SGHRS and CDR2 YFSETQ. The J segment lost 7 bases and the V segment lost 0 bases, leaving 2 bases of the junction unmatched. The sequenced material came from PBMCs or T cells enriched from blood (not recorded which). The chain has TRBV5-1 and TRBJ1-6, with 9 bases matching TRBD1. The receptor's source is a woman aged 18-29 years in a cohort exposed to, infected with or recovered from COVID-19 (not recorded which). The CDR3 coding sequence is TGCGCCAGCAGCTTGGCCGGACAGGGGAATTCACCCCTCCACTTT. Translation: CASSLAGQGNSPLHF. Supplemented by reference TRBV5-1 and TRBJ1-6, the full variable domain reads KAGVTQTPRYLIKTRGQQVTLSCSPISGHRSVSWYQQTPGQGLQFLFEYFSETQRNKGNFPGRFSGRQFSNSRSEMNVSTLELGDSALYLCASSLAGQGNSPLHFGNGTRLTVT.